These 15 T cell receptor beta chains originate from one sample sequenced in a study of T cell responses to AZD1222 COVID-19 vaccine (dated by TCRdb to 2020 to 2023). The time point label on this specimen signifies: baseline before first vaccination. Taken with the paper, the label for treatment or condition translates to: meningococcal conjugate vaccine given as trial control. The library was prepared using the immunoSEQ multiplex PCR assay. Not all clones reach the TCRdb copy of this immuneACCESS table, which keeps in-frame sequences only. Checked studies attribute under half of the gap to unresolved V genes and leave the rest unexplained. This sample comprises 65,000 to 80,000 clones, about 92% of them detected only once. The ten biggest clones cover around 7.1% of the sample. The sequenced sample was peripheral blood, obtained on day 0 of MenACWY control vaccination. These receptors were taken from an adult in good health.

This sequence joins TRBV28 and TRBJ2-2; possible D gene TRBD2, 5 bases. V was pared by 6 bases and J by 3 bases, with 17 bases between. The CDR3 consists of 16 residues. The germline CDR1 and CDR2 sequences are MDHEN and SYDVKM. CDR3 bases: TGTGCCAGCAGCCTTTCTGCGGGCCAATACACCGGGGAGCTGTTTTTT. Amino acid sequence: CASSLSAGQYTGELFF.

The chain uses TRBV5-1 and TRBJ2-2, with no clear D. Germline lookup yields CDR1 SGHRS and CDR2 YFSETQ. The V end lost 5 bases, the J end lost 5 bases, and 19 bases lay between the germline ends. This CDR3 is built from 16 residues. The DNA for the CDR3 is TGCGCCAGCAGACCGAATCCCCAAGGGTCTACCGGGGAGCTGTTTTTT. It specifies CASRPNPQGSTGELFF.

V gene TRBV2 combines with J gene TRBJ1-1; a weak D match, TRBD1 (5 bases). The germline V and J ends were trimmed by 6 bases and 1 base, with 9 bases remaining between them. Germline V gives CDR1 SNHLY, CDR2 FYNNEI. The CDR3 runs to 13 residues. In nucleotides, the CDR3 is TGTGCCAGCAGAGGGACGGGGAACACTGAAGCTTTCTTT. Translation: CASRGTGNTEAFF.

V is TRBV6-5 and J is TRBJ1-2; 7 bases map to TRBD1. Trimming took 6 bases from V and 3 from J; bases not matched to a gene: 4. The CDR3 spans 13 residues. Germline CDR1 is MNHEY and CDR2 is SVGAGI. CDR3 DNA: TGTGCCAGCAGACCTGACAGGGACTATGGCTACACCTTC. This encodes CASRPDRDYGYTF.

J is TRBJ1-3 and V is TRBV28; D not certain. The V end lost 6 bases, the J end lost 1 base, and 4 bases lay between the germline ends. CDR1 is MDHEN, CDR2 SYDVKM, per germline. CDR3 length equals 12 residues. The CDR3: CASRESGNTIYF. The CDR3 DNA reads TGTGCCAGCAGGGAATCTGGAAACACCATATATTTT.

This sequence joins TRBV19 and TRBJ2-1, with 7 positions matching TRBD2. The CDR3 is 15 amino acids. Trimming removed 5 bases from V and 8 bases from J; junction bases left unmatched: 12. Germline lookup yields CDR1 LNHDA and CDR2 SQIVND (reference sequence). CDR3 residues: CASSALAPGSDEQFF. DNA of the CDR3: TGTGCCAGTAGTGCACTAGCGCCCGGCTCCGATGAGCAGTTCTTC.

The rearrangement links TRBV10-3 to TRBJ1-2, with TRBD1 identical over 12 bases. Trimming took 6 bases from V and 3 from J; bases not matched to a gene: 2. The germline V gene encodes CDR1 ENHRY and CDR2 SYGVKD. CDR3 length: 14 amino acids. The CDR3 sequence: CAIRGTGGDYGYTF. The CDR3, as DNA: TGTGCCATCAGAGGGACAGGGGGCGACTATGGCTACACCTTC.

The J gene is TRBJ2-5, the V gene TRBV5-1, with D possibly matching TRBD1 (6 bases). The CDR3 has 14 residues. The germline V gene has CDR1 SGHRS and CDR2 YFSETQ. V was clipped by 7 bases and J by 3 bases, with 16 bases between them. Written as DNA, the CDR3 is TGCGCCAGCGGGGTCGGGCAGGGGAAAGAGACCCAGTACTTC. Protein product: CASGVGQGKETQYF.

The chain has TRBV27 and TRBJ1-2, with 8 nucleotides matching TRBD1. The V gene's germline CDR1 is MNHEY and CDR2 SMNVEV (reference sequence). This CDR3 region has 14 residues. V was clipped by 5 bases and J by 7 bases; unmatched bases: 9. Written as DNA, the CDR3 is TGTGCCAGCAGTAACAGGGGGGTAACGGTTGGCTACACCTTC. Translated, it gives CASSNRGVTVGYTF.

This chain uses TRBV7-2 with TRBJ2-3, with 10 bases fitting TRBD2. V was clipped by 1 base and J by 2 bases; unmatched bases: 6. Germline V gives CDR1 SGHTA, CDR2 FQGNSA. The CDR3 consists of 17 residues. This chain's CDR3 is CASSLGAGGVTTDTQYF. CDR3 DNA sequence: TGTGCCAGCAGCTTAGGAGCGGGAGGGGTTACCACAGATACGCAGTATTTT.

The chain has TRBV7-2 and TRBJ2-5; 9 bases are a match to TRBD1. Germline assignment: CDR1 SGHTA and CDR2 FQGNSA. V shed 6 bases, J shed 5 bases, and the junction held 7 bases outside the gene matches. The CDR3 contains 14 residues. The CDR3 protein is CASRSGTGRETQYF. Here the CDR3 DNA reads TGTGCCAGCAGGTCCGGGACAGGGAGGGAGACCCAGTACTTC.

The chain recombines TRBV28 with TRBJ1-2; D gene uncertain. Trimming took off 6 bases at V and 3 bases at J, with 8 bases between the two ends. This CDR3 has 12 residues. CDR1 and CDR2 from the germline V gene are MDHEN and SYDVKM. The CDR3: CASRDGYYGYTF. The CDR3 nucleotides read TGTGCCAGCAGGGACGGATACTATGGCTACACCTTC.

The CDR3 loop is CASSPPLGQGGGEQYF. The CDR3 coding sequence is TGTGCCAGCTCACCACCGCTGGGACAGGGTGGAGGCGAGCAGTACTTC. The rearrangement links TRBV18 to TRBJ2-7, with 9 nucleotides matching TRBD1. The ends lost 0 bases at V and 6 bases at J; junction bases unmatched: 9. CDR3 size: 16 residues. In germline, CDR1 is KGHSH, CDR2 LQKENI.

V gene TRBV6-1 combines with J gene TRBJ1-6, with D maybe TRBD1 (5 bases). V dropped 8 bases and J dropped 5 bases, with 7 bases sitting between them. This CDR3 is built from 12 residues. Germline V gene sequence: CDR1 MNHNS, CDR2 SASEGT. CDR3 in amino acids: CASWGNNSPLHF. The CDR3 DNA is TGTGCCAGCTGGGGCAATAATTCACCCCTCCACTTT.

For this clone: At one of its ends the junction is not consistent with the germline gene, which may arise from a read error. This chain links TRBV5-1 with TRBJ2-2, with D unclear. The CDR3 contains 16 residues. Germline V gene sequence: CDR1 SGHRS, CDR2 YFSETQ. CDR3: CASSLGPLGNAGELFF. CDR3 bases: TGCGCCAGCAGCTTGGGGCCCTTGGGGAACGCCGGGGAGCTGTTTTTT.